The sequence of this TCR beta chain was determined in a study of a mutant IDH1 vaccine in newly diagnosed glioma. This CDR3 comprises 13 residues. The V gene's germline CDR1 is MRHNA and CDR2 SNTAGT. V lost 0 bases and J 5 bases, leaving 4 bases between the germline ends. Time point specified: week 35, safety follow-up. Topical imiquimod accompanied each vaccine dose, which consisted of 300 ug of mutant IDH1 20-mer peptide. The data were produced by immunoSEQ multiplex PCR, yet TCRdb's version contains in-frame clones alone and is incomplete. The sample consists of about 50,000 clones, 85% to 95% of them appearing once. This clone was detected once. Its antigen is unknown.

This chain connects TRBV6-4 to TRBJ2-2; D remains unclear. This clonotype originated in a man aged 45-65 years with glioma. Sequenced material: PBMCs, taken from a glioma patient whose treatment included an IDH1 peptide vaccine. The CDR3 DNA reads TGTGCCAGCAGTGACTCAGAAACCGGGGAGCTGTTTTTT. Translating gives CASSDSETGELFF.